This TCR beta chain was sequenced during a study of T cell responses to AZD1222 COVID-19 vaccine. Trimming removed 8 bases at V and 2 bases at J, with 12 bases between. CDR3 length: 14 residues. CDR1 and CDR2 from the germline V gene are MDHEN and SYDVKM. The assay was immunoSEQ multiplex PCR, and TCRdb's table has in-frame clones only and misses some. The table records 150,000 to 200,000 clones, over 80% of them present only once. This sequence was found in an adult in good health. The chain is built from TRBV28 and TRBJ1-4; perhaps TRBD1 as D (5 bases). The source material was peripheral blood, sampled on day 0 of AZD1222 vaccination. The CDR3 DNA sequence: TGTGCCAGCGACGAGCGGGGCACTAATGAAAAACTGTTTTTT. Translation: CASDERGTNEKLFF.